The source of this T cell receptor beta chain is a study of beta chain features in type 1 diabetes (dated by TCRdb to between 2017 and 2018). Turning to the overall study: No differences in mean age, gender distribution, total cell number or subset yield were found between patients and healthy donors. The study compared the TCRB repertoires of sorted circulating CD4+ T cell subsets in recently diagnosed type 1 diabetes patients with those in matched healthy donors. Regulatory and stem cell-like memory subsets were isolated from only 8 patients and roughly 8 healthy donors, whereas naive and central memory subsets came from all 30 or so donors. A total of roughly 110 million sorted cells were examined across all samples, and the number of cells per subset was strongly correlated with RNA yield.

On the study overall, not on this receptor specifically: Sequencing cDNA rather than genomic DNA could over-represent highly expressing activated cells, although activation and CD3 levels did not differ between groups. Only small numbers of individuals were included in the HLA sub-analyses, which left unresolved whether HLA type had any influence on TCRB rearrangement. The naive, central memory and regulatory TCRB repertoires appeared to resemble one another more closely among patients than among healthy donors. Type 1 diabetes patients showed a moderate but significant shortening of TCRB CDR3 length in all four CD4+ subsets. Fewer insertions and more nucleotide deletions at VDJ recombination sites were observed in patients with type 1 diabetes, implying thymic rearrangement abnormalities. PCR may preferentially amplify shorter templates, but because patient and control samples were amplified and corrected together, any resulting skew would affect both groups equally.

Concerning this clone: This receptor's antigen is unknown. Base qualities are not provided; no much larger clone lies one nucleotide away.

The entire isolated RNA was reverse transcribed using the High Capacity cDNA Reverse Transcription Kit, and thus expressed TCRB transcripts were sequenced. Naive, central memory and regulatory T cell samples underwent deep immunoSEQ sequencing, averaging about 3.57 million total reads per sample. After sorted cells were lysed in RLT buffer, RNA was extracted with DNase-treated RNeasy Micro or Mini kits, with the choice depending on cell number. Each cell subset was processed separately to prevent cross-contamination, with patient and healthy donor samples processed together. Using the immunoSEQ multiplex PCR, TCRB sequences were amplified from cDNA into 87-bp fragments spanning the CDR3 region. The amplicons were sequenced using the Illumina HiSeq platform. The study's processing was this. Synthetic template baselines were used to correct PCR bias computationally, reads within Hamming distance 2 were collapsed, and singletons that could not be merged were discarded. Reads were aligned against IMGT so that V, D and J genes, CDR3 length and insertions or deletions at six rearrangement sites could be assigned. Within each subset, clonotype counts were normalized to sorted cell number, and only after that were true diversity and Gini coefficients computed with the tcR R package. Repertoire sharing was quantified using the overlap coefficient calculated on TCRB nucleotide sequences. As a proxy for the pre-selection repertoire, out-of-frame TCRB sequences from naive cells were analyzed. Imported from immuneACCESS, the table was reduced by TCRdb to in-frame sequences with V and J called. These copies leave out some clones; in studies compared against another copy, an unresolved V gene accounts for under half, and the cause of the remainder is not known. Clone size and the V and J calls come from that table; the DNA yielded D and trimming. This sample is represented by 250,000 or so clones; roughly 21% of them were singletons. Jointly, the top ten make up around 0.028% of the sample.

Each donor gave one peripheral blood draw, roughly 0.12 L on average, collected into heparinised tubes. A BD FACSAria II was used to sort naive, central memory, regulatory and stem cell-like memory CD4+ T cells with a panel that included CD45RO, CCR7, CD25, CD127, CD95 and CD27. Purity was above 95% for every sorted population. PBMCs were isolated right away by Lymphoprep density gradient centrifugation and were stained directly, without culture. So that batch effects would be minimized, each experiment stained and sorted samples in pairs, pairing one healthy donor with one patient. The CDR3 covers 16 residues, taking in both the cysteine and the phenylalanine. The only DNA kept is the CDR3, 48 bases in frame from the first base. For this chain, trimming is 4 bases at the V end and 0 bases at the J end, and the number of junction bases without a gene match is 6. Reading the germline V gene (reference sequence) gives CDR1 SGHNT and CDR2 YYREEE.

The rearrangement joined TRBV5-4 to TRBJ2-3; 9 middle bases align to TRBD2. Sequencing used naive CD4+ T cells from blood. The cell subset or site label of this sample denotes: true naive CD4+ T cells. The TCR was taken from a woman aged 40 to 50 with type 1 diabetes. The CDR3 reads CASSARTSASTDTQYF. The sequenced DNA: TGTGCCAGCAGCGCTCGGACTAGCGCCAGCACAGATACGCAGTATTTT.